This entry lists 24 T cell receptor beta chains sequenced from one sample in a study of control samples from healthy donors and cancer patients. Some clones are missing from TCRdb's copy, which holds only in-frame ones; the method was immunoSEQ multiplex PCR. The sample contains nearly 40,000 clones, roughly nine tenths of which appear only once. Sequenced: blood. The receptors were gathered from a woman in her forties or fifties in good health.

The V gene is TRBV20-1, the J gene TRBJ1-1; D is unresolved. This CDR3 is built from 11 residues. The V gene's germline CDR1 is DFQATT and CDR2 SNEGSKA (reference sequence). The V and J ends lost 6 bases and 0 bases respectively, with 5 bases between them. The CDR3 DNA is TGCAGTGCCCCCGTGAACACTGAAGCTTTCTTT. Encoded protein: CSAPVNTEAFF.

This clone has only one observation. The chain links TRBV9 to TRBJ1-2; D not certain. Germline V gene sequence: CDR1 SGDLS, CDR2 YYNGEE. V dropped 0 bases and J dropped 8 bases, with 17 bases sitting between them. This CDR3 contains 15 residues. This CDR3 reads CASSVGRPPQRGYTF. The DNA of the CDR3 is TGTGCCAGCAGCGTAGGAAGACCTCCCCAACGGGGCTACACCTTC.

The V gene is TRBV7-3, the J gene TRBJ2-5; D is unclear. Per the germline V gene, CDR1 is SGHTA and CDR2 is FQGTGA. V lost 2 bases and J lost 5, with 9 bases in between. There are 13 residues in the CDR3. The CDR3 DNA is TGTGCCAGCAGCTTAGGCATGTCGGAGACCCAGTACTTC. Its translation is CASSLGMSETQYF.

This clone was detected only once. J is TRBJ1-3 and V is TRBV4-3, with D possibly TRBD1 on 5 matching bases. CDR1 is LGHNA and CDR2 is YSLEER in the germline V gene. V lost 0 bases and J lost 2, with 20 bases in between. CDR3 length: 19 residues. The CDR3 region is CASSQDGSGQRNPGNTIYF. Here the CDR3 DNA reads TGCGCCAGCAGCCAAGACGGCTCGGGGCAGAGGAACCCTGGAAACACCATATATTTT.

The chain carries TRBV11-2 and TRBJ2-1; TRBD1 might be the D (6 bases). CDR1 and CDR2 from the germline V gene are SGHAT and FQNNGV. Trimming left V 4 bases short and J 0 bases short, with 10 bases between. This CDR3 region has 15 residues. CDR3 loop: CASSSDSSSYNEQFF. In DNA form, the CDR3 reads TGTGCCAGCAGCTCGGACAGTAGCTCCTACAATGAGCAGTTCTTC.

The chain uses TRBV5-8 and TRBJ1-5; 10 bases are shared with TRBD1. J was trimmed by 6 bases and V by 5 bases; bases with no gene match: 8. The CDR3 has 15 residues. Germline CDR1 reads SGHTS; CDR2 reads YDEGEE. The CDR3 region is CASSWGTGDSQPQHF. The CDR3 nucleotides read TGTGCCAGCAGTTGGGGGACAGGGGATAGTCAGCCCCAGCATTTT.

This CDR3 reads CSVGRAVDTQYF. The CDR3 DNA follows: TGCAGCGTTGGGCGGGCGGTAGATACGCAGTATTTT. This chain joins TRBV29-1 and TRBJ2-3; tentatively, D is TRBD2 (5 bases). CDR1 is SQVTM and CDR2 is ANQGSEA in the germline V gene. The V gene lost 4 bases and the J gene lost 5 bases, with 10 bases spanning the gap. This CDR3 has 12 amino acids.

The CDR3 region is CASSSVIGQGLYEQYF. CDR3 DNA sequence: TGTGCCAGCAGCTCCGTGATAGGACAGGGCCTCTACGAGCAGTACTTC. The chain is built from TRBV5-6 and TRBJ2-7; 8 bases map to TRBD1. Germline values: CDR1 SGHDT, CDR2 YYEEEE. After removal of 3 bases from V and 3 bases from J, the junction contained 11 bases not matched to a gene. This CDR3 has 16 residues.

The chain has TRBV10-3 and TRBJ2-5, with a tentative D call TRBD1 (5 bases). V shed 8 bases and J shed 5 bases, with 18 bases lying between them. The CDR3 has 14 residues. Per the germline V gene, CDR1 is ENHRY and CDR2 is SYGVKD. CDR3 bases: TGTGCCATCGGATTAGGGGCCCCAAGCGAGACCCAGTACTTC. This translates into CAIGLGAPSETQYF.

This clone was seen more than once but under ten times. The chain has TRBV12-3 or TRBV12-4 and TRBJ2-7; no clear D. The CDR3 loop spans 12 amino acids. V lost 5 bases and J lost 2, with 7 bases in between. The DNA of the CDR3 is TGTGCCAGCAGTCCCGCCCCCTACGAGCAGTACTTC. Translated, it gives CASSPAPYEQYF.

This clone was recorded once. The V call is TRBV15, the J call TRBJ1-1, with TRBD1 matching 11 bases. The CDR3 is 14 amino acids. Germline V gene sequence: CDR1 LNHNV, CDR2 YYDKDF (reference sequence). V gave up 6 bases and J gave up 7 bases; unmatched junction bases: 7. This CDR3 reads CATRPRDRGSEAFF. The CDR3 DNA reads TGTGCCACCAGGCCCCGGGACAGGGGGAGTGAAGCTTTCTTT.

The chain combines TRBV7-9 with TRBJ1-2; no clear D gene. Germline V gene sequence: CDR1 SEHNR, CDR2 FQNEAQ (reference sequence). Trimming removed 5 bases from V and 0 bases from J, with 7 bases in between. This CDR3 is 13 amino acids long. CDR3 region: CASSPSANYGYTF. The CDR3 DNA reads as TGTGCCAGCAGCCCGAGTGCTAACTATGGCTACACCTTC.

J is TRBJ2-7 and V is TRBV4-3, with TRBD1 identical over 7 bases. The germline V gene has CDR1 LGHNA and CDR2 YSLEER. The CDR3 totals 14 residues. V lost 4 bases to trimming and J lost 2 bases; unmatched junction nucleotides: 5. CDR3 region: CASSRGDRTYEQYF. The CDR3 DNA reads TGCGCCAGCAGCCGAGGGGACAGAACCTACGAGCAGTACTTC.

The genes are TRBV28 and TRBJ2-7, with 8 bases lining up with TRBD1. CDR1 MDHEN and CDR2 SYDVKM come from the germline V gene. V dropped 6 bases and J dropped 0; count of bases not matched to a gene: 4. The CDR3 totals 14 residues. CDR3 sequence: CASRPTGASYEQYF. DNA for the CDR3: TGTGCCAGCAGGCCGACAGGGGCCTCCTACGAGCAGTACTTC.

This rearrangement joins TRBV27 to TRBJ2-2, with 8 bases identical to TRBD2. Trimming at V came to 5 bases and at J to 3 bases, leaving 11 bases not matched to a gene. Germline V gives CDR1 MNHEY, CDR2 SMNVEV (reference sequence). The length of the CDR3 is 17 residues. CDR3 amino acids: CASSPSSGGADTGELFF. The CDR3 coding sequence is TGTGCCAGCAGTCCTTCATCGGGAGGGGCTGACACCGGGGAGCTGTTTTTT.

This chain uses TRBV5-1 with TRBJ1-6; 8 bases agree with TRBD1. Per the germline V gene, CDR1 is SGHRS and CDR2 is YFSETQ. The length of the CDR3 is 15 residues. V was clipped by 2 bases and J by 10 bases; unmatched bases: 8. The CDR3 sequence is CASSLPGTGESPLHF. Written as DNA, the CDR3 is TGCGCCAGCAGCTTACCCGGGACAGGAGAATCACCCCTCCACTTT.

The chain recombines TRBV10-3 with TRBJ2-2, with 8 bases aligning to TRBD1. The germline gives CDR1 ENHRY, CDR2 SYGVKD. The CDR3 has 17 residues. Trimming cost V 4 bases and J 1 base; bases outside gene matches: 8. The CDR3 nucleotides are TGTGCCATCAGTGCCTCTTCCGGGACAGGGAACACCGGGGAGCTGTTTTTT. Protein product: CAISASSGTGNTGELFF.

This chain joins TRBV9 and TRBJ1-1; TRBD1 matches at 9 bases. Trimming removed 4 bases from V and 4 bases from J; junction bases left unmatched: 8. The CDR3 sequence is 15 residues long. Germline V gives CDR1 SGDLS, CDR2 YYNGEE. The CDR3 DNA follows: TGTGCCAGCAGCCCTCAGACAGGGGGTGTCACTGAAGCTTTCTTT. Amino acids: CASSPQTGGVTEAFF.

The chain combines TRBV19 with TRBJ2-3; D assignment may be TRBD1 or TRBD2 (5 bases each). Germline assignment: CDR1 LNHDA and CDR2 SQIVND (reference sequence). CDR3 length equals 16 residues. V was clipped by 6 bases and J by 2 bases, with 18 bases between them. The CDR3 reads CASRNYRDDPTDTQYF. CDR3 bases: TGTGCCAGTAGAAACTACCGGGACGACCCCACAGATACGCAGTATTTT.

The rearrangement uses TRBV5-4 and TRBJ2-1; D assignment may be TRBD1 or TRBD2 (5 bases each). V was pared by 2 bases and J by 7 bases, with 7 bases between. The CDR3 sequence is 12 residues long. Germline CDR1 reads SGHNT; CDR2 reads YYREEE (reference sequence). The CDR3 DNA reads TGTGCCAGCAGCTTTGGGGGAAATGAGCAGTTCTTC. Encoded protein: CASSFGGNEQFF.

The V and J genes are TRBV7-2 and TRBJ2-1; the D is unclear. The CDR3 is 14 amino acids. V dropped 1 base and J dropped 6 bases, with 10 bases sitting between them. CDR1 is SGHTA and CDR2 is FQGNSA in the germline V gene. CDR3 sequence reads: CASSLVLRTNEQFF. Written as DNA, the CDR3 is TGTGCCAGCAGCTTAGTATTGAGAACCAATGAGCAGTTCTTC.

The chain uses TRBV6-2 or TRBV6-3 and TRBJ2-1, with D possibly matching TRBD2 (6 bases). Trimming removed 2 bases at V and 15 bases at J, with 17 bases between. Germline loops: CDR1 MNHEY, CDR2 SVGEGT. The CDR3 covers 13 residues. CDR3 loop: CASSYPARGNLFF. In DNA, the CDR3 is TGTGCCAGCAGTTACCCCGCGCGGGGTAATCTGTTCTTC.

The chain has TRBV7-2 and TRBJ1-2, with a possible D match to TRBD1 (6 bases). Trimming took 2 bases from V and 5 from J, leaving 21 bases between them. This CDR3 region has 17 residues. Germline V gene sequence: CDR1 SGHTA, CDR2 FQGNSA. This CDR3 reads CASSLFSGTNNNYGYTF. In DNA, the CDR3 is TGTGCCAGCAGCTTATTCTCCGGGACAAACAACAATTATGGCTACACCTTC.

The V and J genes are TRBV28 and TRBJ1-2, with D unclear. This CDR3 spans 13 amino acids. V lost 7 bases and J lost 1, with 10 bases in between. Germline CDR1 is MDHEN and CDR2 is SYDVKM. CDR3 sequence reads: CASTYDGNYGYTF. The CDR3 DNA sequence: TGTGCCAGCACCTATGACGGTAACTATGGCTACACCTTC.